This TCR beta chain stems from a study of read filtering for tumor transcriptome and immune sequencing. On the study more broadly: IR-seq gave about 4.05 to 11 million TCR reads per sample; RNA-seq gave roughly 75 to 1,300. Study-wide points: Dropping single-read clonotypes raised IR-seq and RNA-seq shared-clonotype correlation.

From about 400 ng of RNA, a library with molecular barcoded alpha/delta and beta/gamma adaptors was made. Each CDR3 protein gets one entry after TCRdb re-called the reads with MiXCR. The table shows fewer than 45,000 distinct CDR3 sequences, with around 15% occurring only once. Every patient had bone marrow sampled while the disease was active. Turning to this clonotype: Its specificity is not known. A clone one base away is much larger, so this may be a read error. Since the CDR3 does not end with the conserved phenylalanine or tryptophan, this likely comes from a read error.

The sequence was obtained from a donor aged 40 or older with multiple myeloma. The sequenced material came from a population of CD138-negative cells sorted from bone marrow.

The CDR3 DNA follows: TGTGCCAGCAGCCCCTCCGGGCAGTTAGGGACCCAGTACCTC. The encoded protein is CASSPSGQLGTQYL. This chain joins TRBV3-1 and TRBJ2-5, with unresolved D. CDR3 length: 14 amino acids. Germline V gene sequence: CDR1 LGHDT, CDR2 YNNKEL (reference sequence). V was clipped by 4 bases and J by 7 bases, with 16 bases between them.